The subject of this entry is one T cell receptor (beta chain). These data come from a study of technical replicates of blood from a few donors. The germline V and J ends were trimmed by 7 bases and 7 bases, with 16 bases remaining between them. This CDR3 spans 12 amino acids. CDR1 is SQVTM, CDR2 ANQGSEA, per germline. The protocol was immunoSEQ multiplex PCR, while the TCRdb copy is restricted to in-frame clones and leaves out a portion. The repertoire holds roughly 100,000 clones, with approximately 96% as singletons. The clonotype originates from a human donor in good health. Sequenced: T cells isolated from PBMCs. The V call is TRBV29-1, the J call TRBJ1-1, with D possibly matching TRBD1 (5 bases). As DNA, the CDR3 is TGCAGCGCGGGAGTTGCAGGGTTTGAAGCTTTCTTT. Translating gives CSAGVAGFEAFF.